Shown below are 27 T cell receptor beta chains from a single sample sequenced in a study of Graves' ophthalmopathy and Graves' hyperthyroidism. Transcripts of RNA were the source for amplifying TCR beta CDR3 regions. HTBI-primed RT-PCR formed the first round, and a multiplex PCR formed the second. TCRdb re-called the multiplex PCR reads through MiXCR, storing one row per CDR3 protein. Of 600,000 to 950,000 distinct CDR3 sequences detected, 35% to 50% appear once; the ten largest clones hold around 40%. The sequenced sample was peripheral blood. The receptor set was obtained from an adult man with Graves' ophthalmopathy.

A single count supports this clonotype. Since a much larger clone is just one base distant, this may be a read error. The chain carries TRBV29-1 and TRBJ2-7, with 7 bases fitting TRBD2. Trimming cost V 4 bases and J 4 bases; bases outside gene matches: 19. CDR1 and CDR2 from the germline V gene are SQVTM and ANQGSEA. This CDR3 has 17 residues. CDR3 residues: CSVVELARFLGGYEQYF. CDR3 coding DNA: TGCAGCGTTGTCGAACTAGCGAGGTTCCTCGGAGGGTACGAGCAGTACTTC.

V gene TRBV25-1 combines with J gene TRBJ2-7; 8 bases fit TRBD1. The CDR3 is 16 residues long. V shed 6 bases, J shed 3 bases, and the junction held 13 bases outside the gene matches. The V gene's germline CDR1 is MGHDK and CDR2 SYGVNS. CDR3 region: CASSQEDRVTIYEQYF. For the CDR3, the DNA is TGTGCCAGCAGCCAAGAGGACAGGGTTACAATCTACGAGCAGTACTTC.

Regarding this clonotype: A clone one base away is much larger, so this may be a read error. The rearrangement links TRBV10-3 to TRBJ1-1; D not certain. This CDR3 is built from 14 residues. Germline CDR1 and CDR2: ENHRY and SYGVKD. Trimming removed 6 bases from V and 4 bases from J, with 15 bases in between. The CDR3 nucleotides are TGTGCCATCAGCGCTACGGGAAGGTCCACTGAAGCTTTCTTT. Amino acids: CAISATGRSTEAFF.

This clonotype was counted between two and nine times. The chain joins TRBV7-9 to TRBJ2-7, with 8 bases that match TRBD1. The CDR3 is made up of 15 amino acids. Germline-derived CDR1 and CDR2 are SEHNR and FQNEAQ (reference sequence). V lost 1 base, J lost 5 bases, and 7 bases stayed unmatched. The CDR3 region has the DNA TGTGCCAGCAGCTTAGTAGGACAGGGTATCGACGAGCAGTACTTC. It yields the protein CASSLVGQGIDEQYF.

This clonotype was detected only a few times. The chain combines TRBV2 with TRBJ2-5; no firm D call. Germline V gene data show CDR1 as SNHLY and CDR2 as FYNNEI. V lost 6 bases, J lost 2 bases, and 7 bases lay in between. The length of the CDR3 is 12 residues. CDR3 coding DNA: TGTGCCAGCAGGACTGAGCAAGAGACCCAGTACTTC. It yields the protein CASRTEQETQYF.

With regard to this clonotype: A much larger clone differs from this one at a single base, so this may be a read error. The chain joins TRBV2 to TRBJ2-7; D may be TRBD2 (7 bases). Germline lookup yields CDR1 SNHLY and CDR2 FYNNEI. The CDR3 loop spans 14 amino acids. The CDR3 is CAGRRGGARYEQYF. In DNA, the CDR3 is TGTGCCGGCAGGAGGGGGGGCGCCCGCTACGAGCAGTACTTC.

The CDR3 DNA is TGTGCCACCAACCCCTTAGACAGCCCAGATGGAAATTCACCCCTCCACTTT. Its translation: CATNPLDSPDGNSPLHF. The chain couples TRBV10-3 to TRBJ1-6; D might be TRBD1 (5 bases). The CDR3 loop spans 17 amino acids. Trimming took off 10 bases at V and 7 bases at J, with 26 bases between the two ends. Germline V gene data show CDR1 as ENHRY and CDR2 as SYGVKD.

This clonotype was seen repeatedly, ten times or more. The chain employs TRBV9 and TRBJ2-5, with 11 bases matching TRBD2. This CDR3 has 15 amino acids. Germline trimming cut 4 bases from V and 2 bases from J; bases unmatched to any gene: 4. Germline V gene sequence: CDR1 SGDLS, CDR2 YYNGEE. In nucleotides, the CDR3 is TGTGCCAGCAGCCGGACTAGCGGGCTACAAGAGACCCAGTACTTC. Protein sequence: CASSRTSGLQETQYF.

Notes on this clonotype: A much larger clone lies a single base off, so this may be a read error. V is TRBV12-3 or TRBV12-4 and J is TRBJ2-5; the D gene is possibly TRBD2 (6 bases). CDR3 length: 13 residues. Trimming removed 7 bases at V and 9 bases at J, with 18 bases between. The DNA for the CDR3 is TGTGCCAGCACCGCCACTAGGGAGGAGCCCCAGTACTTC. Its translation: CASTATREEPQYF.

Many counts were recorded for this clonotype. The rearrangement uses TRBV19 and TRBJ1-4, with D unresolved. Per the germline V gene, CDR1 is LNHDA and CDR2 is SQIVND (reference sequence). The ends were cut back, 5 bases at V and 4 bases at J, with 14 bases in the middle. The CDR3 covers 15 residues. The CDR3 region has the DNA TGTGCCAGTAGTCCGGACGGAGGCTATAATGAAAAACTGTTTTTT. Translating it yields CASSPDGGYNEKLFF.

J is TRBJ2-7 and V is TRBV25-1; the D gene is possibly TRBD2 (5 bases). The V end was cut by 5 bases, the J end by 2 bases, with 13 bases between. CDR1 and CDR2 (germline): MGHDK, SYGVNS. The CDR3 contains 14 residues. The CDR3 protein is CASSRLTGTYEQYF. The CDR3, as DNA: TGTGCCAGCAGTCGCCTGACGGGGACCTACGAGCAGTACTTC.

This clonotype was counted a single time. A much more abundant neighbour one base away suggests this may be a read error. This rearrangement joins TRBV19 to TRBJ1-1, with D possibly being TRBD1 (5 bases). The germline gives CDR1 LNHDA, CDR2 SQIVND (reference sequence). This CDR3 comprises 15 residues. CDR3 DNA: TGTGCCAGTACCGATACTAGGGGATTGAACACTGAAGCTTCCTTT. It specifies CASTDTRGLNTEASF.

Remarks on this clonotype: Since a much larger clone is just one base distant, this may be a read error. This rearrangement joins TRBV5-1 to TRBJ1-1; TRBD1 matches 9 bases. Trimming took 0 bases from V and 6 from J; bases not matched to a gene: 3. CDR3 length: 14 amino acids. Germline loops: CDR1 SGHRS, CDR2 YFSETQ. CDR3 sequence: CASSLGQGDAEAFF. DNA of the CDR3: TGCGCCAGCAGCTTGGGACAGGGGGACGCTGAAGCTTTCTTT.

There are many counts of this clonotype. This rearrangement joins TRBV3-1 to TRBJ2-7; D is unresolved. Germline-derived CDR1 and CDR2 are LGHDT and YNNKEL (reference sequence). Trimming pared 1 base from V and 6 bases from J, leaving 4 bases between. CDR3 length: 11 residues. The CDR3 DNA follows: TGTGCCAGCAGCCAAGCCAGCGAGCAGTACTTC. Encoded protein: CASSQASEQYF.

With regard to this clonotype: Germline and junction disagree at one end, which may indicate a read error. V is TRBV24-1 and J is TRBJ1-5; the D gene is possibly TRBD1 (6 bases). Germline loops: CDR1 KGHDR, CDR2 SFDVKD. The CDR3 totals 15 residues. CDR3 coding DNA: TGCGCCAGCCGTAACAGGGATTTGGCGGGTCAGCCCCAGCATTTT. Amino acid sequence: CASRNRDLAGQPQHF.

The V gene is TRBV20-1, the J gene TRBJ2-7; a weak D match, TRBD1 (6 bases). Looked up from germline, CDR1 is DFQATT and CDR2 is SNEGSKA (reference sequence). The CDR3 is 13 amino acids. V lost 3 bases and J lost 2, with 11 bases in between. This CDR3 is CSASDRRAYEQYF. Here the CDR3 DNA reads TGCAGTGCTAGTGACAGGCGAGCCTACGAGCAGTACTTC.

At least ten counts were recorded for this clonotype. CDR3 in amino acids: CSVATGYGANVLTF. The CDR3 DNA is TGCAGCGTCGCCACAGGGTACGGGGCCAACGTCCTGACTTTC. The V and J genes are TRBV29-1 and TRBJ2-6; tentatively, D is TRBD1 (6 bases). The CDR3 sequence is 14 residues long. V lost 6 bases, J lost 4 bases, and 13 bases lay in between. Germline V gene sequence: CDR1 SQVTM, CDR2 ANQGSEA. Filled out from reference TRBV29-1 and TRBJ2-6, the complete variable domain reads SAVISQKPSRDICQRGTSLTIQCQVDSQVTMMFWYRQQPGQSLTLIATANQGSEATYESGFVIDKFPISRPNLTFSTLTVSNMSPEDSSIYLCSVATGYGANVLTFGAGSRLTVL.

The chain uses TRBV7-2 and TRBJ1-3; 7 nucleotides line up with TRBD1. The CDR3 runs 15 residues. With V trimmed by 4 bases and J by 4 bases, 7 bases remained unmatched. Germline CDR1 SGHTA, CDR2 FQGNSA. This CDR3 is CASSYQGVTGNTIYF. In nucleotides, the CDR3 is TGTGCCAGCAGCTACCAGGGGGTTACGGGAAACACCATATATTTT. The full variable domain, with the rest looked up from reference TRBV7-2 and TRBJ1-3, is GAGVSQSPSNKVTEKGKDVELRCDPISGHTALYWYRQSLGQGLEFLIYFQGNSAPDKSGLPSDRFSAERTGGSVSTLTIQRTQQEDSAVYLCASSYQGVTGNTIYFGEGSWLTVV.

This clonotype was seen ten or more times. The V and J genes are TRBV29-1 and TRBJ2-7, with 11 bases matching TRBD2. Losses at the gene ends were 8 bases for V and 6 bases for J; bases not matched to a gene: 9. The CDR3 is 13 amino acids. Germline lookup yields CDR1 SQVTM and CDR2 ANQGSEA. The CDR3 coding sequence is TGCAGCCACTCGGGGACTAGCGGAGGCGAGCAGTACTTC. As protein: CSHSGTSGGEQYF.

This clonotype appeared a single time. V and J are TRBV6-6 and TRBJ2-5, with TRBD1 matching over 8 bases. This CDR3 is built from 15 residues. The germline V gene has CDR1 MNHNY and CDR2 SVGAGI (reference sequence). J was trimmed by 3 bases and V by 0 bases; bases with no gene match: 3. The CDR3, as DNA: TGTGCCAGCAGTTACTCTGGACAGGGTAAAGAGACCCAGTACTTC. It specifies CASSYSGQGKETQYF.

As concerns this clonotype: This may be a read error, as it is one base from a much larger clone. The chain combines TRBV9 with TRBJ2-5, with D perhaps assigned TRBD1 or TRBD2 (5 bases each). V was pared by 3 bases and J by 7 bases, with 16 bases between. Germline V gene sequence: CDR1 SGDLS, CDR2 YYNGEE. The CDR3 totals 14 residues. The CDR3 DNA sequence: TGTGCCAGCAGCGCCAATTATCAGGGAGCGACCCAGTACTTC. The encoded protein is CASSANYQGATQYF. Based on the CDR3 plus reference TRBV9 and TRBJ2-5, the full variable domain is DSGVTQTPKHLITATGQRVTLRCSPRSGDLSVYWYQQSLDQGLQFLIQYYNGEERAKGNILERFSAQQFPDLHSELNLSSLELGDSALYFCASSANYQGATQYFGPGTRLLVL.

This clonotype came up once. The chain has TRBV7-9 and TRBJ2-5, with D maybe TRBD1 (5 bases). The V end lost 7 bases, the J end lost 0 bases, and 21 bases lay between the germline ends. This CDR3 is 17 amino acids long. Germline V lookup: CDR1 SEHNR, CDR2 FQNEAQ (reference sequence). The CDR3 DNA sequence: TGTGCCAGCACCATAGGACATCCCGGCAAATACCAAGAGACCCAGTACTTC. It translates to CASTIGHPGKYQETQYF.

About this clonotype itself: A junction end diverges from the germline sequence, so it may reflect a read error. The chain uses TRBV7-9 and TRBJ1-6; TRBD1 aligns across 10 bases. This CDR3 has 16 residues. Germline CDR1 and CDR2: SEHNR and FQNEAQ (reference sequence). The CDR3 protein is CASSQDIGTGASPLHF. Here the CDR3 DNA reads TGCGCCAGCAGCCAAGATATAGGGACAGGGGCTTCACCCCTCCACTTT.

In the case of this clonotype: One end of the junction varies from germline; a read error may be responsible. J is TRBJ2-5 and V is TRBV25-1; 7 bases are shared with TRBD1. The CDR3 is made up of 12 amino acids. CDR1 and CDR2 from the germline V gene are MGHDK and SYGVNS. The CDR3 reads CASRDRVGTQYF. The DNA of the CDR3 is TGTGCCAGCCGTGACAGGGTTGGGACCCAGTACTTC.

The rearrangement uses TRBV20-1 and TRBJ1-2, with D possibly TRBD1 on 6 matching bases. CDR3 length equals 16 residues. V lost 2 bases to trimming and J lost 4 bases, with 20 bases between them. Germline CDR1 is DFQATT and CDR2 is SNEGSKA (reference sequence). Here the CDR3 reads CSARPDRDTTLYGYTF. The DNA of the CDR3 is TGCAGTGCTAGACCAGACCGGGACACCACCCTCTATGGCTACACCTTC.

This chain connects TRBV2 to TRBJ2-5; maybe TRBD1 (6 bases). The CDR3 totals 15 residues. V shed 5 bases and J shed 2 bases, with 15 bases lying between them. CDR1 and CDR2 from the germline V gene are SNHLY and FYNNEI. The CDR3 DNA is TGTGCCAGCAGTTCAGGACAGTGGGGACAAGAGACCCAGTACTTC. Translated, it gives CASSSGQWGQETQYF.

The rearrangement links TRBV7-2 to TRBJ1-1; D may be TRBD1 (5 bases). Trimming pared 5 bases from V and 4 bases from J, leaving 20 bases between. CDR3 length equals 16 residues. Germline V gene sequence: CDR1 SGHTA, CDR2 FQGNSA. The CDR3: CASSPAGGSRGTEAFF. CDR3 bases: TGTGCCAGCAGCCCGGCGGGGGGTTCGAGAGGCACTGAAGCTTTCTTT.